This T cell receptor (beta chain) is from a study of T cell repertoires in cytomegalovirus infection. Study as a whole: Shared public TCR beta signatures pointed to both CMV infection and a matching HLA type.

The germline V gene has CDR1 SEHNR and CDR2 FQNEAQ (reference sequence). This CDR3 is 15 amino acids long. The V end was cut by 8 bases, the J end by 0 bases, with 13 bases between. Via MiXCR, TCRdb re-called the reads, giving one row per CDR3 protein. The table lists 750,000 to 900,000 distinct CDR3 sequences, roughly 29% of them singletons. General study results and limits: Within the response measured ex vivo, HLA-C-restricted CMV-specific TCR beta clonotypes were dominant. Cumulated frequencies of public TCR beta families served to identify carriers of CMV plus the relevant HLA.

This clonotype appeared many times. Its antigen is not identified. The V call is TRBV7-9, the J call TRBJ2-2; D is uncertain. The sequence was collected from a human donor in good health (CMV status not recorded). Some clones in this sample may be carry-over from other donors' samples. The sample consisted of cultured CD8+ T cells from PBMCs, taken from culture after CMV antigen stimulation. Here the CDR3 reads CASSSTLANTGELFF. CDR3 coding DNA: TGTGCCAGCTCTTCCACTCTAGCGAACACCGGGGAGCTGTTTTTT.